A single sample is the source of the 15 T cell receptor beta chains below, sequenced in a study of shared clonotypes between healthy human individuals. Generated by immunoSEQ multiplex PCR, the TCRdb table keeps only in-frame clones and is missing some. In the table there are some 200,000 clones, over 85% of which are singletons. The sequenced sample was naive CD4+ T cells sorted from blood. Indicated subset: CD45RA+ positively selected. The source of these receptors is a woman younger than 45 in good health.

This clone has just one count. The chain couples TRBV5-1 to TRBJ1-1; D gene ambiguous. The CDR3 has 13 amino acids. Germline CDR1 reads SGHRS; CDR2 reads YFSETQ. The V and J ends lost 0 bases and 6 bases respectively, with 9 bases between them. CDR3: CASSLAPGSEAFF. DNA for the CDR3: TGCGCCAGCAGCTTGGCCCCGGGGTCTGAAGCTTTCTTT. The whole variable domain, remainder taken from reference TRBV5-1 and TRBJ1-1, is KAGVTQTPRYLIKTRGQQVTLSCSPISGHRSVSWYQQTPGQGLQFLFEYFSETQRNKGNFPGRFSGRQFSNSRSEMNVSTLELGDSALYLCASSLAPGSEAFFGQGTRLTVV.

The chain couples TRBV27 to TRBJ2-3, with 7 bases matching TRBD2. The CDR3 spans 17 residues. CDR1 MNHEY and CDR2 SMNVEV come from the germline V gene (reference sequence). The junction had 16 bases not matched to a gene; V was cut back by 5 bases and J by 5 bases. Here the CDR3 DNA reads TGTGCCAGCAGTGGTCGTAGAGGGCGGGAGAGTGGAGATACGCAGTATTTT. Amino acid sequence: CASSGRRGRESGDTQYF.

The V call is TRBV18, the J call TRBJ1-1; 10 bases align to TRBD1. The V segment lost 4 bases and the J segment 3 bases; nucleotides outside the gene matches: 5. CDR1 KGHSH and CDR2 LQKENI come from the germline V gene. The CDR3 contains 15 residues. CDR3: CASSQTGGPDTEAFF. CDR3 coding DNA: TGTGCCAGCTCACAGACAGGGGGCCCGGACACTGAAGCTTTCTTT.

The genes are TRBV18 and TRBJ1-1; TRBD1 matches at 9 bases. Trimming cost V 3 bases and J 1 base; bases outside gene matches: 15. CDR1 is KGHSH, CDR2 LQKENI, per germline. The CDR3 totals 19 residues. DNA of the CDR3: TGTGCCAGCTCACCCGAACGGGGGACAGGGAGCGTACGGAACACTGAAGCTTTCTTT. Protein product: CASSPERGTGSVRNTEAFF.

This clone showed up just once. The chain couples TRBV28 to TRBJ1-3; TRBD1 aligns across 9 bases. From germline, CDR1 is MDHEN and CDR2 SYDVKM. CDR3 length equals 14 residues. J was trimmed by 4 bases and V by 5 bases; bases with no gene match: 3. The CDR3 DNA reads TGTGCCAGCAGTCCCACAGGGGGCGGAAACACCATATATTTT. Translated, it gives CASSPTGGGNTIYF.

This clone showed up just a few times. The chain has TRBV7-9 and TRBJ1-5, with TRBD1 as a possible D gene (6 bases). This CDR3 contains 15 residues. CDR1 and CDR2 from the germline V gene are SEHNR and FQNEAQ (reference sequence). Trimming left V 5 bases short and J 1 base short, with 12 bases between. The CDR3 is CASSPTGLSNQPQHF. For the CDR3, the DNA is TGTGCCAGCAGCCCCACAGGGTTAAGCAATCAGCCCCAGCATTTT.

With respect to this clone: At one boundary the junction diverges from the germline segment, which might be a read error. Other DNA sequences in the same sample also yield this CDR3. V usage is TRBV10-3 and J usage is TRBJ1-1, with a tentative D call TRBD1 (5 bases). The V gene's germline CDR1 is ENHRY and CDR2 SYGVKD. The CDR3 has 15 amino acids. The chain's CDR3 is CAIRVGEVGNTEAFF. The CDR3 coding sequence is TGTGCCATCAGGGTAGGGGAGGTCGGCAACACCGAAGCTTTCTTT.

The chain combines TRBV28 with TRBJ1-5, with 10 bases lining up with TRBD1. After removal of 5 bases from V and 4 bases from J, the junction contained 11 bases not matched to a gene. Germline V gives CDR1 MDHEN, CDR2 SYDVKM. The CDR3 has 17 amino acids. This chain's CDR3 is CASSPFPRDRGNQPQHF. Written as DNA, the CDR3 is TGTGCCAGCAGTCCCTTCCCCAGGGACAGGGGTAATCAGCCCCAGCATTTT.

The chain joins TRBV2 to TRBJ2-1, with D possibly being TRBD1 or TRBD2 (5 bases each). V lost 5 bases, J lost 5 bases, and 16 bases lay in between. The CDR3 has 15 residues. Germline CDR1 reads SNHLY; CDR2 reads FYNNEI. The CDR3: CASSSVGDRNNEQFF. The CDR3 DNA reads as TGTGCCAGCAGTAGCGTCGGGGACCGAAACAATGAGCAGTTCTTC.

CDR3 sequence reads: CASTLLPGWEGQPQHF. CDR3 bases: TGTGCCAGTACCTTATTACCGGGGTGGGAGGGTCAGCCCCAGCATTTT. The chain couples TRBV19 to TRBJ1-5; D remains unclear. V was cut by 7 bases and J by 6 bases, with 22 bases left in between. The V gene's germline CDR1 is LNHDA and CDR2 SQIVND (reference sequence). There are 16 residues in the CDR3.

This sequence joins TRBV2 and TRBJ1-6; tentative D call: TRBD1 (5 bases). CDR1 is SNHLY, CDR2 FYNNEI, per germline. This CDR3 comprises 13 residues. V was pared by 2 bases and J by 9 bases, with 8 bases between. The CDR3 sequence: CASSETGGSPLHF. Here the CDR3 DNA reads TGTGCCAGCAGTGAAACGGGGGGTTCACCCCTCCACTTT.

In nucleotides, the CDR3 is TGCGCCAGCAGCCAACCAGACAGGAGGAACACTGAAGCTTTCTTT. Its protein product is CASSQPDRRNTEAFF. J is TRBJ1-1 and V is TRBV4-1; possible D gene TRBD1, 6 bases. Trimming took off 2 bases at V and 1 base at J, with 11 bases between the two ends. Germline CDR1 is MGHRA and CDR2 is YSYEKL. This CDR3 region has 15 residues.

This sequence joins TRBV2 and TRBJ1-5, with D hard to call. The V end was cut by 3 bases, the J end by 5 bases, with 5 bases between. CDR1 SNHLY and CDR2 FYNNEI come from the germline V gene. CDR3 length: 12 amino acids. CDR3 sequence reads: CASSDTDQPQHF. DNA of the CDR3: TGTGCCAGCAGTGACACGGATCAGCCCCAGCATTTT.

This clone has a handful of counts. The chain employs TRBV7-9 and TRBJ1-5; D remains ambiguous. V lost 5 bases, J lost 7 bases, and 12 bases lay in between. The CDR3 has 13 amino acids. Germline V CDR1 and CDR2: SEHNR, FQNEAQ (reference sequence). The CDR3 loop reads CASSQDNWQPQHF. CDR3 DNA sequence: TGTGCCAGCAGCCAAGACAATTGGCAGCCCCAGCATTTT.

The chain carries TRBV6-1 and TRBJ2-7; D remains ambiguous. The V end lost 4 bases, the J end lost 5 bases, and 3 bases lay between the germline ends. The CDR3 contains 10 residues. The germline V gene has CDR1 MNHNS and CDR2 SASEGT. Here the CDR3 DNA reads TGTGCCAGCAGTGTACACGAGCAGTACTTC. Translating it yields CASSVHEQYF.